A selection of T cell receptor beta chains follows, all from one sample in a study of early T cells in non-severe SARS-CoV-2 infection. TCRdb re-analysed the 5' RACE reads in MiXCR, keeping a single row per CDR3 protein. The sample lists about 77,000 distinct CDR3 sequences, approximately 12% occurring once. Sequencing was performed on whole blood, taken at baseline. The source of these receptors is an adult who was a healthcare worker with PCR-confirmed SARS-CoV-2 infection or an uninfected control (not recorded which). The donor label of this sample is uncertain. Each CDR3 is given with its conserved first and last residue. A D gene is named only where the DNA matches it firmly. The listing skips clone size in some rows; elsewhere it reads once, few, many or a size class.

>many|NA|TRBJ2-7|TRBV9
CASSVEGDYEQYF
TGTGCCAGCAGCGTAGAGGGGGATTACGAGCAGTACTTC
>many|NA|TRBJ2-2|TRBV25-1
CASSRSGRNTGELFF
TGTGCCAGCAGTCGGTCCGGGAGAAACACCGGGGAGCTGTTTTTT
>NA|NA|TRBJ2-1|TRBV5-1
CASSPNPPAQKQFF
TGCGCCAGCAGCCCTAACCCCCCGGCCCAGAAGCAGTTCTTC
>few|NA|TRBJ2-1|TRBV7-8
CATLMSRTRANEQFF
TGTGCCACTTTGATGAGCCGGACAAGAGCCAATGAGCAGTTCTTC
>few|NA|TRBJ1-4|TRBV11-2
CASTRDGEKLFF
TGTGCCAGCACCCGCGACGGGGAGAAACTGTTTTTT
>many|TRBD2|TRBJ2-1|TRBV20-1
CSARASSGQRGRSYNEQFF
TGCAGTGCTCGGGCGTCTAGCGGGCAGCGGGGACGCTCCTACAATGAGCAGTTCTTC
>few|TRBD2|TRBJ2-3|TRBV4-1
CASSQDGLAGLTDTQYF
TGCGCCAGCAGCCAAGATGGGCTAGCGGGCCTCACAGATACGCAGTATTTT
>few|NA|TRBJ1-3|TRBV7-2
CASSRNPGPGNTIYF
TGTGCCAGCAGCCGGAATCCGGGACCTGGAAACACCATATATTTT
>NA|TRBD2|TRBJ2-3|TRBV7-3
CASRRTSADTDTQYF
TGTGCCAGCAGGAGGACTAGCGCGGACACAGATACGCAGTATTTT
>NA|NA|TRBJ2-4|TRBV5-1
CASSIRGQGNIQYF
TGCGCCAGCAGCATCAGGGGCCAGGGGAACATTCAGTACTTC
>NA|NA|TRBJ1-1|TRBV20-1
CSARSGFGNTEAFF
TGCAGTGCTAGGTCGGGCTTTGGGAACACTGAAGCTTTCTTT
>NA|NA|TRBJ2-3|TRBV12-5
CASGLTDTQYF
TGTGCTAGTGGTCTCACAGATACGCAGTATTTT
>NA|NA|TRBJ1-3|TRBV7-2
CASSLSGSVGNTIYF
TGTGCCAGCAGCTTAAGTGGGTCCGTTGGAAACACCATATATTTT
>many|NA|TRBJ2-2|TRBV7-2
CAGRGSNTGELFF
TGTGCCGGTCGCGGCTCGAACACCGGGGAGCTGTTTTTT
>few|NA|TRBJ1-5|TRBV7-8
CASSFPGGGPQHF
TGTGCCAGCAGCTTCCCCGGGGGAGGGCCCCAGCATTTT
>NA|NA|TRBJ1-2|TRBV19
CASSIARVTNYGYTF
TGTGCCAGTAGTATAGCGCGTGTAACTAACTATGGCTACACCTTC
>NA|TRBD1|TRBJ1-6|TRBV6-6
CASSATGAHNSPLHF
TGTGCCAGCAGCGCGACAGGGGCCCATAATTCACCCCTCCACTTT
>NA|NA|TRBJ2-5|TRBV28
CASSLSGGQETQYF
TGTGCCAGCAGTTTATCGGGCGGACAAGAGACCCAGTACTTC
>NA|NA|TRBJ2-7|TRBV7-2
CASRFCPRRARSSYEQYF
TGTGCCAGCAGGTTCTGCCCTCGTAGGGCGAGAAGCTCCTACGAGCAGTACTTC
>NA|NA|TRBJ1-3|TRBV20-1
CSASDSREGNTIYF
TGCAGTGCTTCAGACAGCCGAGAGGGAAACACCATATATTTT
>few|NA|TRBJ1-2|TRBV5-6
CASSLVDRDYGYTF
TGTGCCAGCAGCTTGGTTGACCGGGACTATGGCTACACCTTC
>NA|NA|TRBJ2-3|TRBV7-6
CASSPGGSVSTDTQYF
TGTGCCAGCAGCCCAGGAGGTAGCGTCAGCACAGATACGCAGTATTTT
>NA|NA|TRBJ1-6|TRBV12-2
CASRSNVYNSPLHF
TGTGCAAGTCGCTCAAATGTCTATAATTCACCCCTCCACTTT
>many|NA|TRBJ2-7|TRBV7-2
CASSLGPSGLVSYEQYF
TGTGCCAGCAGCTTAGGTCCCTCGGGACTGGTCTCCTACGAGCAGTACTTC
>NA|TRBD2|TRBJ2-7|TRBV27
CASSLSGTSAHEQYF
TGTGCCAGCAGTTTATCGGGGACTAGCGCCCACGAGCAGTACTTC
>few|NA|TRBJ1-6|TRBV20-1
CSARELGPSPLHF
TGCAGTGCTAGAGAACTTGGGCCTTCACCCCTCCACTTT
>NA|NA|TRBJ1-5|TRBV5-6
CASSLLGGQPQHF
TGTGCCAGCAGCTTACTCGGGGGTCAGCCCCAGCATTTT
>many|NA|TRBJ2-1|TRBV2
CASTAEGTYNEQFF
TGTGCCAGCACAGCAGAGGGTACCTACAATGAGCAGTTCTTC
>NA|NA|TRBJ1-1|TRBV30
CAWSVTANTEAFF
TGTGCCTGGAGTGTAACGGCGAACACTGAAGCTTTCTTT
>many|NA|TRBJ2-3|TRBV3-1
CASSLQGTDTQYF
TGTGCCAGCAGCCTACAGGGCACAGATACGCAGTATTTT
>NA|NA|TRBJ2-5|TRBV11-2
CASSLGLGRETQYF
TGTGCCAGCAGCTTAGGTCTGGGGCGAGAGACCCAGTACTTC
>NA|NA|TRBJ1-2|TRBV27
CASSLSGGVRNYGYTF
TGTGCCAGCAGTCTGTCAGGAGGGGTTCGTAACTATGGCTACACCTTC
>few|NA|TRBJ1-2|TRBV6-2/TRBV6-3
CASSYGAKSRNYGYTF
TGTGCCAGCAGTTACGGGGCCAAATCTCGAAACTATGGCTACACCTTC
>NA|NA|TRBJ2-7|TRBV29-1
CSVRDTSYEQYF
TGCAGCGTTCGGGACACCTCCTACGAGCAGTACTTC
>few|NA|TRBJ2-1|TRBV12-2
CASRYQGLAGELGYDEQFF
TGTGCAAGTCGCTACCAGGGACTAGCGGGAGAATTAGGTTATGATGAGCAGTTCTTC
>few|NA|TRBJ2-7|TRBV12-3/TRBV12-4
CARRADSYEQYF
TGTGCCCGGAGGGCCGATTCCTACGAGCAGTACTTC
>few|TRBD1|TRBJ1-2|TRBV6-1
CASSEAPTGYGYTF
TGTGCCAGCAGTGAAGCCCCGACAGGGTATGGCTACACCTTC